This entry is about one T cell receptor (beta chain). The sample belongs to a study of blood T cell repertoires in COVID-19. Study summary: Samples of COVID-19 (acute and convalescent) were obtained from the United States, Italy and Spain. In each case, the material was cDNA or gDNA derived from T cells, B-cell-depleted T cells, or PBMCs.

Original methodology: Reference gene primer amplification gave estimated nucleated cell counts. Libraries were prepared by immunoSEQ multiplex PCR; TCRdb keeps only in-frame clonotypes and omits some of them. V and J calls and clone size come straight from that table; D and trimming were deduced from the DNA. The sample carries tens of thousands of clones, 70% to 85% recorded once. The CDR3 has 14 residues. The ends lost 3 bases at V and 9 bases at J; junction bases unmatched: 7. Germline V lookup: CDR1 DFQATT, CDR2 SNEGSKA (reference sequence). The chain recombines TRBV20-1 with TRBJ1-6; TRBD1 matches at 8 bases. Sequences were obtained from peripheral blood. This receptor was taken from a man aged 70-80 years with acute or convalescent COVID-19. The CDR3 region has the DNA TGCAGTGCTAGTATCCGACAGGGGATTTCACCCCTCCACTTT. Amino acid sequence: CSASIRQGISPLHF.